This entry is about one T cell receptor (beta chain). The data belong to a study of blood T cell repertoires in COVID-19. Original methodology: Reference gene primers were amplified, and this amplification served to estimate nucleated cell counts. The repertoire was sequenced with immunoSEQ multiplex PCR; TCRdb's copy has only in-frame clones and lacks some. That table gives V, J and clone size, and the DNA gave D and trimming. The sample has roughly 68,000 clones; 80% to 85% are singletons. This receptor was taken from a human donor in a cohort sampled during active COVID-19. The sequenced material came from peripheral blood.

The DNA of the CDR3 is TGTGCCAGCAGTTACTCGCTTCAAGCGGACGACTACAATGAGCAGTTCTTC. This sequence encodes CASSYSLQADDYNEQFF. The chain carries TRBV6-2 or TRBV6-3 and TRBJ2-1, with D perhaps TRBD2 (5 bases). The CDR3 totals 17 residues. V lost 0 bases and J lost 3, with 15 bases in between. Germline CDR1 and CDR2: MNHEY and SVGEGT.